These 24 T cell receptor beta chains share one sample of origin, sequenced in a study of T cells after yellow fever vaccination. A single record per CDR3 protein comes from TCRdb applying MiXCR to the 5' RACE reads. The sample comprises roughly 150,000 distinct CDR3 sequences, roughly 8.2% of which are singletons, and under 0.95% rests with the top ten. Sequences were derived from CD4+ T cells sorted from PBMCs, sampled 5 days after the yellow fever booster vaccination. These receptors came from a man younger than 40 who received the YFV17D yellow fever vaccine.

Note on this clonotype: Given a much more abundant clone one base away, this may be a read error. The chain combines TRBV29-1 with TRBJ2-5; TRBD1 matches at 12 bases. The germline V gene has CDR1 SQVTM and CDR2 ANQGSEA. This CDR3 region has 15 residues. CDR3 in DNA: TGCAGAGTCACCGGGACAGGGGGCGAGACGGAGACCCAGTACTTC. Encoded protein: CRVTGTGGETETQYF.

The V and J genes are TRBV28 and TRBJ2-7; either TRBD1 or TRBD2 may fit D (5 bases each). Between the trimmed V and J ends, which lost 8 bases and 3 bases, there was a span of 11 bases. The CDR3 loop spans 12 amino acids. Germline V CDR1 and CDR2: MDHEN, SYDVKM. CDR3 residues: CASGQGVYEQYF. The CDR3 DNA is TGTGCCAGCGGGCAGGGAGTCTACGAGCAGTACTTC.

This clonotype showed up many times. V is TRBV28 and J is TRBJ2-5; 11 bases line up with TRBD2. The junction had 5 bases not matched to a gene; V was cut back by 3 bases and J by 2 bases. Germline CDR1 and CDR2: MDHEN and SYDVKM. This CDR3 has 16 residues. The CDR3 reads CASSLGLAAIQETQYF. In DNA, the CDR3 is TGTGCCAGCAGTTTGGGACTAGCGGCAATACAAGAGACCCAGTACTTC.

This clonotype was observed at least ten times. The CDR3 DNA reads as TGTGCCAGCAGCTTTGATTTGGGCTCCTACGAGCAGTACTTC. Translation: CASSFDLGSYEQYF. This chain joins TRBV7-9 and TRBJ2-7; the D is unclear. The CDR3 extends over 14 amino acids. Per the germline V gene, CDR1 is SEHNR and CDR2 is FQNEAQ (reference sequence). Trimming removed 3 bases from V and 0 bases from J, with 9 bases in between.

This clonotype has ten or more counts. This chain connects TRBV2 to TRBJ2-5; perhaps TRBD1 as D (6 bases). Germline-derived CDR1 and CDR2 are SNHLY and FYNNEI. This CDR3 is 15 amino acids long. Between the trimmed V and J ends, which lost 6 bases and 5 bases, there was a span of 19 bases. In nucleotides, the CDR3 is TGTGCCAGCAGCGAACAGGGCACCGGCCGGGAGACCCAGTACTTC. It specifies CASSEQGTGRETQYF.

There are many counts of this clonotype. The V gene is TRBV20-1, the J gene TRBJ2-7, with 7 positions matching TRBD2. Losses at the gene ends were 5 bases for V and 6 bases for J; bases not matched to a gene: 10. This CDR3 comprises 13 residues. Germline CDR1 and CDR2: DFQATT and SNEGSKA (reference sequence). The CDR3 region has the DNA TGCAGTGCTGCGCCCGGGACTACCTCCGAGCAGTACTTC. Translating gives CSAAPGTTSEQYF.

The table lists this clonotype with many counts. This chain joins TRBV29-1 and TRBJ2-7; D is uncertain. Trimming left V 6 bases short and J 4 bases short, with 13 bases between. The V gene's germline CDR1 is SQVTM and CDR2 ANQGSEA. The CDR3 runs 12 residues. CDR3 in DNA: TGCAGCGTACGGCTTGGGGTTTACGAGCAGTACTTC. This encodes CSVRLGVYEQYF.

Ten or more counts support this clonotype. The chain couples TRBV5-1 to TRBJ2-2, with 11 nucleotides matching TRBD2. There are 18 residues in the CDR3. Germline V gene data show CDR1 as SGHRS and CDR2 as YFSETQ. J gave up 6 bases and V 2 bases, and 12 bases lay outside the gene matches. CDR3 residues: CASSFEDSASGRSGELFF. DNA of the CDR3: TGCGCCAGCAGCTTTGAGGATTCGGCTAGCGGGAGGTCCGGGGAGCTGTTTTTT.

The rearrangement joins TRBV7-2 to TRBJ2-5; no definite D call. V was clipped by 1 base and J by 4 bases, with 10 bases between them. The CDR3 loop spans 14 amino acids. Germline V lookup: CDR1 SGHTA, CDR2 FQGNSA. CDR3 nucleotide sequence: TGTGCCAGCAGCTTAGTACATAGTTCAGAGACCCAGTACTTC. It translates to CASSLVHSSETQYF.

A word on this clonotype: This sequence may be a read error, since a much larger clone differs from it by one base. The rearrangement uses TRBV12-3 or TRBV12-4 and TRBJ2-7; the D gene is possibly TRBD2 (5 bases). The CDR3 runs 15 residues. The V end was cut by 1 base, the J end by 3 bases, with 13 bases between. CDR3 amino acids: CASSLGRGSNYEQYF. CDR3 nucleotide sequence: TGTGCCAGCAGTTTAGGTCGAGGGAGCAACTACGAGCAGTACTTC.

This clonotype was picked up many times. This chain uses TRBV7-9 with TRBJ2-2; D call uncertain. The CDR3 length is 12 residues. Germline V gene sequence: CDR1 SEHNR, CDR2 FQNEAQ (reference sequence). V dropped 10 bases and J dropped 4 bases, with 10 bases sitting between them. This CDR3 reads CAKGDGTGELFF. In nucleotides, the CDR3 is TGTGCCAAGGGTGATGGCACCGGGGAGCTGTTTTTT.

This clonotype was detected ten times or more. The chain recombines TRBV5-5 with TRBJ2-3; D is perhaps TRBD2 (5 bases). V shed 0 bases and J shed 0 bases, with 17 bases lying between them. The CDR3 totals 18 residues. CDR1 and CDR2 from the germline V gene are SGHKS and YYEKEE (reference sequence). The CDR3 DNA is TGTGCCAGCAGCTTGGGCGCCTCTACTAGACCTAGCACAGATACGCAGTATTTT. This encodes CASSLGASTRPSTDTQYF.

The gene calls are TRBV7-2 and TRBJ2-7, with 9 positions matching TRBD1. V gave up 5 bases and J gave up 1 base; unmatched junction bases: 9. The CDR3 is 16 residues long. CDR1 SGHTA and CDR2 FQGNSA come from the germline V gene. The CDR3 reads CASSPGQGLGSYEQYF. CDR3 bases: TGTGCCAGCAGCCCGGGACAGGGTCTTGGGTCCTACGAGCAGTACTTC.

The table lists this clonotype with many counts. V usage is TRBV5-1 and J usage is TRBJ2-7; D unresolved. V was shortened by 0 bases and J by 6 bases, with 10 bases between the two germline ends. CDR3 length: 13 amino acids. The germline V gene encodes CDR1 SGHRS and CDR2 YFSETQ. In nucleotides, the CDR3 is TGCGCCAGCAGCTTGGCCGGGTCCCGCGAGCAGTACTTC. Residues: CASSLAGSREQYF.

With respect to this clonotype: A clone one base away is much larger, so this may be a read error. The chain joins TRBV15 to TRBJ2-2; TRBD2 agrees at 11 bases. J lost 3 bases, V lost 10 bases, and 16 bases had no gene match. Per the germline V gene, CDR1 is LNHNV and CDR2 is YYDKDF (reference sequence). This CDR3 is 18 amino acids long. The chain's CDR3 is CANRDPTSGRDDTGELFF. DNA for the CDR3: TGTGCCAACAGAGACCCTACTAGCGGGAGAGATGACACCGGGGAGCTGTTTTTT.

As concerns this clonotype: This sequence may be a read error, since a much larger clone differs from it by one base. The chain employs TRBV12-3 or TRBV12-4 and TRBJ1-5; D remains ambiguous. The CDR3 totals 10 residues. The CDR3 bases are TGTGCCAGCTGTTTCGAGCCCCAGCATTTT. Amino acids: CASCFEPQHF.

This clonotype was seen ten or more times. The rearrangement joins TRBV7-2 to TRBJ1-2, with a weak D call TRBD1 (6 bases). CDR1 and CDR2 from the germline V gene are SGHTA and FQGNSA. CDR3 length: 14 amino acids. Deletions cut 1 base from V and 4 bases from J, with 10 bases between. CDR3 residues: CASSLDPQGYGYTF. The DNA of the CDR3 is TGTGCCAGCAGCTTAGATCCACAGGGCTATGGCTACACCTTC.

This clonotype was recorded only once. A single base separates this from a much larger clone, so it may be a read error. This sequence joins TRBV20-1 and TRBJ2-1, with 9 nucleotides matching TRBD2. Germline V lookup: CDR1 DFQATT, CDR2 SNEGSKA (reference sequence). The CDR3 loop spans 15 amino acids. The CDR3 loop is CCARGREGRWNEQFF. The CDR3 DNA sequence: TGCTGTGCTAGGGGGCGGGAGGGCCGGTGGAATGAGCAGTTCTTC.

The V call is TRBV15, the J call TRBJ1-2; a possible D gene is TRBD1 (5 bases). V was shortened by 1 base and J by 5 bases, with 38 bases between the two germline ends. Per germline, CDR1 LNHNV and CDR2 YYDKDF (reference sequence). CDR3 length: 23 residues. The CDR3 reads CATSRVSLLGTQSGKRPSYGYTF. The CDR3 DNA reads TGTGCCACCAGCAGAGTGAGTTTGTTAGGGACCCAGTCGGGTAAGCGCCCATCATATGGCTACACCTTC.

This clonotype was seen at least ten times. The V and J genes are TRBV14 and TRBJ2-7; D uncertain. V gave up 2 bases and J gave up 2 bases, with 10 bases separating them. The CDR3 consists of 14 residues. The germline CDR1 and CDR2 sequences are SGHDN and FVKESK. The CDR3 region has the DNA TGTGCCAGCAGCCAATCCACCCTGGCCTACGAGCAGTACTTC. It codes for CASSQSTLAYEQYF.

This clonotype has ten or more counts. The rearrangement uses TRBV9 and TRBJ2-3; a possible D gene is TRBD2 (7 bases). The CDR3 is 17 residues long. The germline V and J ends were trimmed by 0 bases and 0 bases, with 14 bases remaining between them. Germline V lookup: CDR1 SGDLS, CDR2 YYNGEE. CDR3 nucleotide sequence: TGTGCCAGCAGCGTAGAAGCGGGGACACTAAGCACAGATACGCAGTATTTT. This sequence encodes CASSVEAGTLSTDTQYF.

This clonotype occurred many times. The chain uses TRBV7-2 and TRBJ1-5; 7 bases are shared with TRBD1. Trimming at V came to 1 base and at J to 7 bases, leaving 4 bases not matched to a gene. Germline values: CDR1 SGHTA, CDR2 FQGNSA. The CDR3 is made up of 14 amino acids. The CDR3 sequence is CASSLDRGWQPQHF. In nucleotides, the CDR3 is TGTGCCAGCAGCTTAGACAGGGGCTGGCAGCCCCAGCATTTT.

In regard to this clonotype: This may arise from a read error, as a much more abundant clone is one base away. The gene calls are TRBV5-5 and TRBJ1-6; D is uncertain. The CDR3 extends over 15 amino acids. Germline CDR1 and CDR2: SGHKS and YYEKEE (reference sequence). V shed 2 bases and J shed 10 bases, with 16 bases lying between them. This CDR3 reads CASSLTSGVKSPLHF. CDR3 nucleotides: TGTGCCAGCAGCTTAACTAGCGGGGTGAAGTCACCCCTCCACTTT.

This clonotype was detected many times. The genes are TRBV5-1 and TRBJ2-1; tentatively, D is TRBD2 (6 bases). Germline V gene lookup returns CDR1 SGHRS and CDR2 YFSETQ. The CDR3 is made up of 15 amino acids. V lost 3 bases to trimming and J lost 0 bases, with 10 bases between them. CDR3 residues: CASSSDYGSYNEQFF. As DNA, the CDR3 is TGCGCCAGCAGCTCGGACTACGGCTCCTACAATGAGCAGTTCTTC.